This T cell receptor (beta chain) appears in the sequencing data of a study of neoadjuvant anti-PD-1 for oral cavity cancer. Time point defined: after neoadjuvant nivolumab, at surgical resection. These oral cavity squamous cell carcinomas were HPV-negative and locally advanced. No culture or expansion preceded analysis of these blood cells. Libraries were prepared by immunoSEQ multiplex PCR; TCRdb keeps only in-frame clonotypes and omits some of them. This table holds about 42,000 clones, 77% found once. Germline V CDR1 and CDR2: SNHLY, FYNNEI. The CDR3 is made up of 12 amino acids. Trimming stripped 9 bases from V and 10 bases from J, with 19 bases between.

This chain uses TRBV2 with TRBJ2-7; D is uncertain. The receptor comes from a person aged 35 to 85 with oral cavity squamous cell carcinoma. The material was PBMCs, obtained after nivolumab (anti-PD-1) treatment. For the CDR3, the DNA is TGTGCCAGTGCGGCCGCCGCTACGATTCAGTACTTC. Its protein is CASAAAATIQYF.